The 25 T cell receptor beta chains below were found in one sample sequenced in a study of T cell changes during pregnancy in multiple sclerosis (dated by TCRdb to the late 2010s). The library was produced with the immunoSEQ multiplex PCR assay. TCRdb took over this immuneACCESS table, retaining in-frame rearrangements with V and J assigned. Such tables are incomplete; in checked studies, under half of the missing clones stem from an unresolved V gene, and the remainder is unexplained. In all, the sample holds 70,000 to 75,000 clones, and roughly 92% of those were seen once. The ten largest account for 2% to 2.5% of the sample. Sequenced material: peripheral blood, taken before pregnancy. Receptors were obtained from a female donor with multiple sclerosis, enrolled in a pregnancy study.

V is TRBV7-2 and J is TRBJ1-2, with TRBD1 identical over 9 bases. V lost 1 base, J lost 7 bases, and 7 bases stayed unmatched. The CDR3 is made up of 15 amino acids. The germline V gene encodes CDR1 SGHTA and CDR2 FQGNSA. The CDR3 DNA reads as TGTGCCAGCAGCTTAGGTTCCGGGACAGGGTTTGGCTACACCTTC. Amino acids: CASSLGSGTGFGYTF.

The J gene is TRBJ2-2, the V gene TRBV27, with 8 bases identical to TRBD1. V lost 5 bases and J lost 5; bases outside the gene matches: 10. Germline V gives CDR1 MNHEY, CDR2 SMNVEV (reference sequence). This CDR3 is 16 amino acids long. CDR3 amino acids: CASSIRVRGHTGELFF. The CDR3 nucleotides are TGTGCCAGCAGTATCAGAGTCAGGGGGCATACCGGGGAGCTGTTTTTT.

In DNA, the CDR3 is TGTGCCAGCAGCTTGGCTGGAGGAAAAAGCAATCAGCCCCAGCATTTT. Translated: CASSLAGGKSNQPQHF. The chain employs TRBV5-6 and TRBJ1-5; D unclear. Trimming took 0 bases from V and 1 from J, leaving 11 bases between them. The CDR3 spans 16 residues. Germline CDR1 SGHDT, CDR2 YYEEEE.

The chain employs TRBV5-4 and TRBJ1-2; 8 bases match TRBD1. CDR3 length: 15 residues. The V and J ends lost 6 bases and 8 bases, in that order; junction bases with no gene match: 15. Germline assignment: CDR1 SGHNT and CDR2 YYREEE (reference sequence). CDR3 DNA: TGTGCCAGCAACCCAGGGGGCGCGGGCTTCGACGGCTACACCTTC. It is translated as CASNPGGAGFDGYTF.

The gene calls are TRBV4-1 and TRBJ2-7; 14 bases agree with TRBD2. J lost 6 bases, V lost 5 bases, and 9 bases had no gene match. The CDR3 spans 16 residues. Germline V gene lookup returns CDR1 MGHRA and CDR2 YSYEKL. The CDR3 reads CASSGTSGRLIGEQYF. In DNA form, the CDR3 reads TGCGCCAGCAGCGGGACTAGCGGGAGACTTATCGGCGAGCAGTACTTC.

V gene TRBV7-8 combines with J gene TRBJ1-4, with no clear D. From germline, CDR1 is SGHVS and CDR2 FQNEAQ. Trimming removed 5 bases from V and 0 bases from J, with 10 bases in between. This CDR3 is built from 15 residues. CDR3 sequence: CASSSVGATNEKLFF. As DNA, the CDR3 is TGTGCCAGCAGCAGTGTCGGAGCAACTAATGAAAAACTGTTTTTT.

The rearrangement uses TRBV11-2 and TRBJ1-1, with D uncertain. In germline, CDR1 is SGHAT, CDR2 FQNNGV. The germline V and J ends were trimmed by 2 bases and 5 bases, with 12 bases remaining between them. The length of the CDR3 is 14 residues. The CDR3: CASSLLSGGTEAFF. The CDR3 region has the DNA TGTGCCAGCAGCTTACTTTCTGGAGGGACTGAAGCTTTCTTT.

V gene TRBV28 combines with J gene TRBJ2-7; 10 positions agree with TRBD1. With V trimmed by 6 bases and J by 4 bases, 9 bases remained unmatched. Per germline, CDR1 MDHEN and CDR2 SYDVKM. The CDR3 is 15 amino acids. The CDR3 nucleotides are TGTGCCAGCAGGCCTCCGGGACAGGGGTTTTACGAGCAGTACTTC. Protein: CASRPPGQGFYEQYF.

The chain is built from TRBV27 and TRBJ1-2; 10 bases are shared with TRBD1. The trim removed 4 bases at V and 5 bases at J, leaving 4 bases unmatched. Germline V gene lookup returns CDR1 MNHEY and CDR2 SMNVEV (reference sequence). The CDR3 contains 14 residues. CDR3 nucleotides: TGTGCCAGCAGTTCCCCGGGACAGGGGTATGGCTACACCTTC. It translates to CASSSPGQGYGYTF.

The chain links TRBV7-9 to TRBJ2-1, with 8 bases fitting TRBD2. The CDR3 spans 16 residues. Germline values: CDR1 SEHNR, CDR2 FQNEAQ (reference sequence). V lost 4 bases to trimming and J lost 5 bases; unmatched junction nucleotides: 10. CDR3 loop: CASSSLTSGKNNEQFF. CDR3 bases: TGTGCCAGCAGCTCCCTAACTAGCGGCAAAAACAATGAGCAGTTCTTC. The whole variable domain, filled in from reference TRBV7-9 and TRBJ2-1, reads DTGVSQNPRHKITKRGQNVTFRCDPISEHNRLYWYRQTLGQGPEFLTYFQNEAQLEKSRLLSDRFSAERPKGSFSTLEIQRTEQGDSAMYLCASSSLTSGKNNEQFFGPGTRLTVL.

This chain joins TRBV7-9 and TRBJ2-1; weak D call: TRBD1 (6 bases). V was trimmed by 3 bases and J by 6 bases, leaving 21 bases between them. Germline CDR1 and CDR2: SEHNR and FQNEAQ (reference sequence). This CDR3 is 17 amino acids long. CDR3 coding DNA: TGTGCCAGCAGCTTCGTTAAACAGGGCCCTAAGGTCAATGAGCAGTTCTTC. It is translated as CASSFVKQGPKVNEQFF. Combining the CDR3 with reference TRBV7-9 and TRBJ2-1 gives the whole variable domain DTGVSQNPRHKITKRGQNVTFRCDPISEHNRLYWYRQTLGQGPEFLTYFQNEAQLEKSRLLSDRFSAERPKGSFSTLEIQRTEQGDSAMYLCASSFVKQGPKVNEQFFGPGTRLTVL.

The V and J genes are TRBV25-1 and TRBJ1-1; D unresolved. Germline lookup yields CDR1 MGHDK and CDR2 SYGVNS. Trimming removed 1 base at V and 1 base at J, with 7 bases between. CDR3 size: 14 residues. The CDR3 loop reads CASSEFSGNTEAFF. CDR3 DNA sequence: TGTGCCAGCAGTGAATTTTCGGGGAACACTGAAGCTTTCTTT.

This sequence joins TRBV6-6 and TRBJ1-5; D ambiguous. The CDR3 is made up of 14 amino acids. The V gene lost 0 bases and the J gene lost 4 bases, with 7 bases spanning the gap. Looked up from germline, CDR1 is MNHNY and CDR2 is SVGAGI (reference sequence). CDR3 bases: TGTGCCAGCAGTTACTCGGCGGGGAATCAGCCCCAGCATTTT. This gives the protein CASSYSAGNQPQHF.

This chain connects TRBV4-2 to TRBJ1-4; D unclear. Germline CDR1 is LGHNA and CDR2 is YNFKEQ. CDR3 size: 14 residues. With 2 bases removed from V and 7 bases from J, the gap between germline ends came to 11 bases. The CDR3: CASSQPGEVEKLFF. The CDR3, as DNA: TGTGCCAGCAGCCAACCCGGGGAGGTTGAAAAACTGTTTTTT.

The chain has TRBV7-3 and TRBJ2-5; 8 bases are shared with TRBD2. Germline V gene sequence: CDR1 SGHTA, CDR2 FQGTGA. The CDR3 is 14 residues long. Trimming cost V 8 bases and J 1 base; bases outside gene matches: 6. CDR3 coding DNA: TGTGCCAGCGCTCGGGGGGGACCCCAAGAGACCCAGTACTTC. The encoded protein is CASARGGPQETQYF. The full variable domain, in which reference TRBV7-3 and TRBJ2-5 provide the parts outside the CDR3, is GAGVSQTPSNKVTEKGKYVELRCDPISGHTALYWYRQSLGQGPEFLIYFQGTGAADDSGLPNDRFFAVRPEGSVSTLKIQRTERGDSAVYLCASARGGPQETQYFGPGTRLLVL.

The rearrangement links TRBV27 to TRBJ2-1, with D possibly TRBD2 on 5 matching bases. The CDR3 runs to 16 residues. The germline V and J ends were trimmed by 3 bases and 0 bases, with 12 bases remaining between them. CDR1 is MNHEY, CDR2 SMNVEV, per germline (reference sequence). This CDR3 reads CASSFFRESSYNEQFF. For the CDR3, the DNA is TGTGCCAGCAGTTTTTTTAGGGAGAGCTCCTACAATGAGCAGTTCTTC.

The chain is built from TRBV27 and TRBJ2-1; TRBD2 matches at 11 bases. CDR3 length equals 14 residues. CDR1 and CDR2 from the germline V gene are MNHEY and SMNVEV (reference sequence). V lost 8 bases, J lost 6 bases, and 6 bases stayed unmatched. This chain's CDR3 is CASSLAGGANEQFF. CDR3 in DNA: TGTGCCAGCTCGTTAGCGGGAGGGGCCAATGAGCAGTTCTTC.

J is TRBJ2-7 and V is TRBV28; the match to TRBD1 covers 10 bases. Germline CDR1 is MDHEN and CDR2 is SYDVKM. The CDR3 loop spans 15 amino acids. V gave up 8 bases and J gave up 4 bases; unmatched junction bases: 11. CDR3 nucleotides: TGTGCCAGCCCTCCCGCTGGGACAGGGGAATACGAGCAGTACTTC. Protein sequence: CASPPAGTGEYEQYF. The full variable domain, rest sourced from reference TRBV28 and TRBJ2-7, is DVKVTQSSRYLVKRTGEKVFLECVQDMDHENMFWYRQDPGLGLRLIYFSYDVKMKEKGDIPEGYSVSREKKERFSLILESASTNQTSMYLCASPPAGTGEYEQYFGPGTRLTVT.

With respect to this clone: Mismatch with germline at one junction end may stem from a read error. The genes are TRBV7-3 and TRBJ2-1; D is undetermined. The CDR3 consists of 15 residues. From germline, CDR1 is SGHTA and CDR2 FQGTGA. The CDR3 nucleotides read TGTGCCAGCAGCCTAACGCCGGGTGGCGGCAATGAGCAGTTCTTC. Translated: CASSLTPGGGNEQFF.

V usage is TRBV7-9 and J usage is TRBJ2-7, with a tentative D call TRBD1 (6 bases). This CDR3 is built from 17 residues. Germline V gene lookup returns CDR1 SEHNR and CDR2 FQNEAQ (reference sequence). V was shortened by 5 bases and J by 3 bases, with 23 bases between the two germline ends. The CDR3 sequence is CASSGPRTGTQYYEQYF. CDR3 DNA: TGTGCCAGCAGCGGTCCCCGTACCGGGACACAATACTACGAGCAGTACTTC.

The J gene is TRBJ1-3, the V gene TRBV6-5, with TRBD1 matching 8 bases. Germline-derived CDR1 and CDR2 are MNHEY and SVGAGI. The J segment lost 4 bases and the V segment lost 0 bases, leaving 5 bases of the junction unmatched. CDR3 length: 16 amino acids. CDR3 sequence: CASSYSRGLTGNTIYF. The CDR3 DNA reads TGTGCCAGCAGTTACTCCAGGGGGCTAACGGGAAACACCATATATTTT.

The count of this clone is one. This chain links TRBV9 with TRBJ2-1, with D tentatively TRBD2 (5 bases). This CDR3 is 17 amino acids long. Trimming cost V 0 bases and J 7 bases, with 20 bases left between them. Germline loops: CDR1 SGDLS, CDR2 YYNGEE. The CDR3 DNA reads TGTGCCAGCAGCGTAGACCCCCAGTTGCTAGCTGGGAATGAGCAGTTCTTC. Encoded protein: CASSVDPQLLAGNEQFF.

CDR3 DNA: TGTGCCAGCAGCGGGGACAGGGGGCGCAGTGAAAAACTGTTTTTT. Translating it yields CASSGDRGRSEKLFF. This chain uses TRBV5-4 with TRBJ1-4; 12 bases agree with TRBD1. This CDR3 contains 15 residues. V lost 4 bases and J lost 7; bases outside the gene matches: 5. Germline-derived CDR1 and CDR2 are SGHNT and YYREEE (reference sequence).

This sequence joins TRBV27 and TRBJ1-4, with D maybe TRBD1 (6 bases). The CDR3 is 15 amino acids. Germline values: CDR1 MNHEY, CDR2 SMNVEV (reference sequence). The V and J ends lost 7 bases and 7 bases respectively, with 19 bases between them. In nucleotides, the CDR3 is TGTGCCAGCACCAACATAGGGGGGGCGTTTGAAAAACTGTTTTTT. Amino acid sequence: CASTNIGGAFEKLFF.

This CDR3 is CASSRRPGQGKTKNIQYF. The CDR3 coding sequence is TGTGCCAGCAGCCGGAGACCGGGACAGGGGAAGACCAAAAACATTCAGTACTTC. The chain couples TRBV4-2 to TRBJ2-4, with 10 bases identical to TRBD1. J was trimmed by 2 bases and V by 4 bases; bases with no gene match: 11. CDR1 and CDR2 (germline): LGHNA, YNFKEQ. This CDR3 has 18 amino acids.